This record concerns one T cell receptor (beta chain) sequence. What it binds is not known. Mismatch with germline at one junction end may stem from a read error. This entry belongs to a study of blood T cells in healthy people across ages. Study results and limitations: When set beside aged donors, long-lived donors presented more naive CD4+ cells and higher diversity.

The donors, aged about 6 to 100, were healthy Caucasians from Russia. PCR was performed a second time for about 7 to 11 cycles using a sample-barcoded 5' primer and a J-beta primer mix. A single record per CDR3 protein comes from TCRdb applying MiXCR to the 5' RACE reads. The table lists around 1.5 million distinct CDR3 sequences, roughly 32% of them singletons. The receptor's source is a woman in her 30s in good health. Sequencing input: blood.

Here the CDR3 reads CSARGQYNERLFF. DNA for the CDR3: TGCAGTGCTAGAGGGCAGTACAATGAAAGACTGTTTTTT. The J gene is TRBJ1-4, the V gene TRBV20-1; the D is unclear. CDR3 length: 13 amino acids. Germline lookup yields CDR1 DFQATT and CDR2 SNEGSKA (reference sequence).